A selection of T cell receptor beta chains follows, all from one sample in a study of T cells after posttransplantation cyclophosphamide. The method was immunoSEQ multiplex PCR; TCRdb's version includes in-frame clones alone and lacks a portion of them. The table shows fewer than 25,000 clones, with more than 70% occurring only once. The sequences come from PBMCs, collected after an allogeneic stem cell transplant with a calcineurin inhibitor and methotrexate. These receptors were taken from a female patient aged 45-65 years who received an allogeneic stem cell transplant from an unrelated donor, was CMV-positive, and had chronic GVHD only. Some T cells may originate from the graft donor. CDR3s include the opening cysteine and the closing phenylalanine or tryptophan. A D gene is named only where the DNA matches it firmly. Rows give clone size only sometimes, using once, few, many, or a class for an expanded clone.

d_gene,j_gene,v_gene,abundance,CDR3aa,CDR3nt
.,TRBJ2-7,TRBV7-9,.,CASSLNSYEQYF,TGTGCCAGCAGCCTGAACAGCTACGAGCAGTACTTC
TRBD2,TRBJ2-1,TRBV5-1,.,CASSLLASGSRGEQFF,TGCGCCAGCAGCTTGTTAGCTAGCGGGAGCAGGGGTGAGCAGTTCTTC
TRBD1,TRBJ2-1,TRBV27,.,CASSLLGQGNEQFF,TGTGCCAGCAGTTTACTGGGACAGGGGAATGAGCAGTTCTTC
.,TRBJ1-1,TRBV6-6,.,CASREQGMYTEAFF,TGTGCCAGCAGAGAACAGGGTATGTACACTGAAGCTTTCTTT
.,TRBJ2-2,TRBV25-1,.,CASSGLHTGELFF,TGTGCCAGCAGTGGACTTCACACCGGGGAGCTGTTTTTT
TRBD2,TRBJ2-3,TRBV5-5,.,CASSRGTGGRADTQYF,TGTGCCAGCAGCCGGGGGACGGGGGGGCGGGCAGATACGCAGTATTTT
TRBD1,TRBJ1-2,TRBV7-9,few,CASSLGQGARGYTF,TGTGCCAGCAGCCTGGGACAGGGGGCGCGGGGCTACACCTTC
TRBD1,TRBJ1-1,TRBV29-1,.,CSVDEGAKWTEAFF,TGCAGCGTTGACGAGGGGGCGAAGTGGACTGAAGCTTTCTTT
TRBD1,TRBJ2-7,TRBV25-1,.,CASSETGVWDRGHEQYF,TGTGCCAGCAGTGAAACTGGGGTTTGGGACAGGGGTCACGAGCAGTACTTC
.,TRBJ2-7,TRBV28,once,CASDPRRFSYEQYF,TGTGCCAGCGATCCACGGCGGTTCTCCTACGAGCAGTACTTC
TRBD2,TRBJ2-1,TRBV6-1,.,CASSGPAGGLFEQFF,TGTGCCAGCAGTGGGCCCGCGGGAGGGCTATTCGAGCAGTTCTTC
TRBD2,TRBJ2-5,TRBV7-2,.,CASRFRLAPRETQYF,TGTGCCAGCAGATTTCGACTAGCGCCTCGAGAGACCCAGTACTTC
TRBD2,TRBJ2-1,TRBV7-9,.,CATHGLAGVFEQFF,TGTGCCACCCACGGACTAGCGGGAGTGTTTGAGCAGTTCTTC
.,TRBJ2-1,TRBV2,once,CASSVRQGLYNEQFF,TGTGCCAGCAGTGTTCGGCAGGGGTTATACAATGAGCAGTTCTTC
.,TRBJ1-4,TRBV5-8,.,CASSYEPGLSNEKLFF,TGTGCCAGCAGCTACGAACCGGGACTCAGTAATGAAAAACTGTTTTTT